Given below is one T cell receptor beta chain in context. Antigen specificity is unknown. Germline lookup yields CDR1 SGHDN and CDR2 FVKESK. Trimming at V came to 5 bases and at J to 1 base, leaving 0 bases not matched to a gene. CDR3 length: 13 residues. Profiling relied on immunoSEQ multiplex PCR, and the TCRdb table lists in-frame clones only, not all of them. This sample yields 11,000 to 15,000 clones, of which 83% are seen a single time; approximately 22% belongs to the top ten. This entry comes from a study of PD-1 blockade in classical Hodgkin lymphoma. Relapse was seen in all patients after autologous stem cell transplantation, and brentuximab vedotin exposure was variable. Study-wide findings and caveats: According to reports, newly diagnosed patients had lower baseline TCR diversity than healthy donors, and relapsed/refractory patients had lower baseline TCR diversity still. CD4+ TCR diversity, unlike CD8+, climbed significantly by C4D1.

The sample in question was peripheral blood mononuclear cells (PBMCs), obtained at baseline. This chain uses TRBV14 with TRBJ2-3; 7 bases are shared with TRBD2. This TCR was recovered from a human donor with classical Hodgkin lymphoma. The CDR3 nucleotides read TGTGCCAGCAGCGGGGGGGGCACAGATACGCAGTATTTT. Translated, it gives CASSGGGTDTQYF.